The 23 T cell receptor beta chains given below trace back to one sample, sequenced in a study of cytomegalovirus exposure and HLA in healthy donors. PCR was performed using 60 Vbeta and 13 Jbeta primers. Profiling relied on immunoSEQ multiplex PCR, and the TCRdb table lists in-frame clones only, not all of them. Of 200,000 to 250,000 clones in the sample, 70% to 90% are singletons; the top ten hold about 3.1%. The sample was PBMCs. These receptors were taken from a man aged 25-45 years in good health and CMV-seronegative.

The rearrangement joins TRBV9 to TRBJ1-3; 7 positions agree with TRBD1. Germline V gives CDR1 SGDLS, CDR2 YYNGEE. This CDR3 has 19 residues. Trimming at V came to 0 bases and at J to 0 bases, leaving 12 bases not matched to a gene. The CDR3 coding sequence is TGTGCCAGCAGCGTAGCTGGGACAGCTAACCTTGGCTCTGGAAACACCATATATTTT. Residues: CASSVAGTANLGSGNTIYF.

The chain links TRBV15 to TRBJ1-2, with unresolved D. Trimming shortened V by 7 bases and J by 0 bases, and 12 bases separated the two germline ends. The CDR3 length is 14 residues. Germline V gene lookup returns CDR1 LNHNV and CDR2 YYDKDF (reference sequence). Here the CDR3 DNA reads TGTGCCACCAAGGAGGGCAGAACTAACTATGGCTACACCTTC. It specifies CATKEGRTNYGYTF. The full variable domain, in which reference TRBV15 and TRBJ1-2 provide the parts outside the CDR3, is DAMVIQNPRYQVTQFGKPVTLSCSQTLNHNVMYWYQQKSSQAPKLLFHYYDKDFNNEADTPDNFQSRRPNTSFCFLDIRSPGLGDTAMYLCATKEGRTNYGYTFGSGTRLTVV.

The chain links TRBV15 to TRBJ2-1; the D gene is possibly TRBD2 (6 bases). Germline V gene lookup returns CDR1 LNHNV and CDR2 YYDKDF (reference sequence). CDR3 size: 15 residues. V lost 0 bases, J lost 6 bases, and 12 bases lay in between. The CDR3 protein is CATSREAGNLNEQFF. The CDR3 DNA is TGTGCCACCAGCAGAGAAGCGGGCAATCTCAATGAGCAGTTCTTC.

This chain uses TRBV7-9 with TRBJ1-4, with D hard to call. Trimming left V 5 bases short and J 4 bases short, with 11 bases between. The CDR3 contains 14 residues. Germline V gene data show CDR1 as SEHNR and CDR2 as FQNEAQ (reference sequence). CDR3: CASSPQTNNEKLFF. The CDR3 DNA reads TGTGCCAGCAGCCCACAGACCAATAATGAAAAACTGTTTTTT.

The V and J genes are TRBV28 and TRBJ2-7, with 7 nucleotides matching TRBD1. Losses at the gene ends were 4 bases for V and 4 bases for J; bases not matched to a gene: 7. Germline V CDR1 and CDR2: MDHEN, SYDVKM. The CDR3 has 14 amino acids. CDR3 region: CASSSTGERYEQYF. Written as DNA, the CDR3 is TGTGCCAGCAGTTCCACAGGGGAGCGATACGAGCAGTACTTC. The entire variable domain, with the rest obtained from reference TRBV28 and TRBJ2-7, is as follows: DVKVTQSSRYLVKRTGEKVFLECVQDMDHENMFWYRQDPGLGLRLIYFSYDVKMKEKGDIPEGYSVSREKKERFSLILESASTNQTSMYLCASSSTGERYEQYFGPGTRLTVT.

This sequence joins TRBV29-1 and TRBJ1-2, with 7 bases identical to TRBD1. Looked up from germline, CDR1 is SQVTM and CDR2 is ANQGSEA. The CDR3 has 11 amino acids. J gave up 6 bases and V 7 bases, and 5 bases lay outside the gene matches. The DNA for the CDR3 is TGCAGCGCTGGGACAGTGGATGGCTACACCTTC. Translation gives CSAGTVDGYTF.

This clone was found a few times. The genes are TRBV7-9 and TRBJ1-2; 7 bases agree with TRBD1. The J segment lost 3 bases and the V segment lost 1 base, leaving 5 bases of the junction unmatched. This CDR3 has 15 residues. Germline CDR1 and CDR2: SEHNR and FQNEAQ (reference sequence). For the CDR3, the DNA is TGTGCCAGCAGCTTAGAGGGGGCACGAGACTATGGCTACACCTTC. This sequence encodes CASSLEGARDYGYTF.

The CDR3 DNA sequence: TGCGCCAGCAGAAAGGGACAGGGGGATGGCTACACCTTC. Protein product: CASRKGQGDGYTF. V gene TRBV5-1 combines with J gene TRBJ1-2, with 11 bases aligning to TRBD1. Per germline, CDR1 SGHRS and CDR2 YFSETQ. This CDR3 contains 13 residues. J lost 6 bases, V lost 5 bases, and 3 bases had no gene match.

This rearrangement joins TRBV18 to TRBJ2-1, with TRBD2 as a possible D gene (6 bases). Germline lookup yields CDR1 KGHSH and CDR2 LQKENI. The CDR3 spans 14 residues. The germline V and J ends were trimmed by 6 bases and 10 bases, with 19 bases remaining between them. The CDR3 loop is CASSPGTDGKEQFF. CDR3 coding DNA: TGTGCCAGCTCCCCCGGGACTGACGGGAAAGAGCAGTTCTTC.

The V call is TRBV28, the J call TRBJ2-2; 7 bases agree with TRBD2. CDR1 is MDHEN, CDR2 SYDVKM, per germline. V lost 2 bases, J lost 6 bases, and 3 bases stayed unmatched. This CDR3 region has 14 residues. CDR3 DNA: TGTGCCAGCAGTTTACTCGCGGGGGCCGGGGAGCTGTTTTTT. Its protein product is CASSLLAGAGELFF.

This clone was observed a single time. This rearrangement joins TRBV28 to TRBJ2-7; 7 nucleotides agree with TRBD1. CDR3 length: 16 amino acids. V lost 4 bases to trimming and J lost 5 bases; unmatched junction nucleotides: 14. Germline-derived CDR1 and CDR2 are MDHEN and SYDVKM. The CDR3 sequence is CASSWDYRGSGHEQYF. The CDR3 coding sequence is TGTGCCAGCAGTTGGGATTACAGGGGAAGCGGACACGAGCAGTACTTC.

This chain uses TRBV28 with TRBJ2-3; possibly TRBD2 for D (6 bases). Trimming left V 8 bases short and J 3 bases short, with 9 bases between. The CDR3 is made up of 12 amino acids. Germline assignment: CDR1 MDHEN and CDR2 SYDVKM. Written as DNA, the CDR3 is TGTGCCAGCCGGGCGGGAACAGATACGCAGTATTTT. Amino acid sequence: CASRAGTDTQYF.

This chain joins TRBV5-1 and TRBJ1-2, with D perhaps matching TRBD1 (6 bases). The V end was cut by 3 bases, the J end by 6 bases, with 12 bases between. CDR3 length: 13 residues. Germline CDR1 reads SGHRS; CDR2 reads YFSETQ. CDR3 loop: CASSSRQADGYTF. The CDR3 DNA reads as TGCGCCAGCAGCTCGCGACAGGCAGATGGCTACACCTTC.

This chain joins TRBV4-1 and TRBJ1-1, with D tentatively TRBD1 (6 bases). V was cut by 0 bases and J by 1 base, with 12 bases left in between. Germline values: CDR1 MGHRA, CDR2 YSYEKL. This CDR3 contains 16 residues. CDR3 DNA: TGCGCCAGCAGCCAAGATGGTGGGGGCCGGAACACTGAAGCTTTCTTT. Its translation: CASSQDGGGRNTEAFF.

This chain joins TRBV6-5 and TRBJ2-2, with D possibly being TRBD1 (5 bases). The CDR3 runs 13 residues. Trimming pared 6 bases from V and 7 bases from J, leaving 12 bases between. CDR1 and CDR2 from the germline V gene are MNHEY and SVGAGI. CDR3 sequence (DNA): TGTGCCAGCAGGGTGGTAAGGGGCGGGGAGCTGTTTTTT. Translation: CASRVVRGGELFF.

This clone came up once. The chain uses TRBV15 and TRBJ2-7; 14 nucleotides match TRBD2. This CDR3 has 15 residues. Germline CDR1 is LNHNV and CDR2 is YYDKDF (reference sequence). V gave up 4 bases and J gave up 7 bases; unmatched junction bases: 6. This CDR3 reads CATSTGLAGGPEQYF. In nucleotides, the CDR3 is TGTGCCACCAGCACCGGACTAGCGGGGGGACCAGAGCAGTACTTC.

CDR3 protein: CASSFPDRYTSPLHF. The CDR3 DNA follows: TGTGCCAGCAGTTTTCCGGACAGATACACCTCACCCCTCCACTTT. V gene TRBV28 combines with J gene TRBJ1-6, with D possibly TRBD1 on 6 matching bases. The germline V gene has CDR1 MDHEN and CDR2 SYDVKM. CDR3 length: 15 amino acids. V gave up 3 bases and J gave up 10 bases, with 16 bases separating them.

J is TRBJ2-5 and V is TRBV11-2; TRBD1 might be the D (5 bases). Deletions cut 2 bases from V and 3 bases from J, with 10 bases between. This CDR3 region has 14 residues. CDR1 and CDR2 (germline): SGHAT, FQNNGV. The CDR3 DNA reads TGTGCCAGCAGCTTACACAGGAGTAAAGAGACCCAGTACTTC. As protein: CASSLHRSKETQYF. Based on the CDR3 plus reference TRBV11-2 and TRBJ2-5, the full variable domain is EAGVAQSPRYKIIEKRQSVAFWCNPISGHATLYWYQQILGQGPKLLIQFQNNGVVDDSQLPKDRFSAERLKGVDSTLKIQPAKLEDSAVYLCASSLHRSKETQYFGPGTRLLVL.

The chain employs TRBV12-5 and TRBJ2-7, with a possible D match to TRBD1 (6 bases). Germline-derived CDR1 and CDR2 are LGHNT and FRNRAP. Trimming stripped 4 bases from V and 0 bases from J, with 13 bases between. The CDR3 is 15 amino acids. The CDR3 spells CASGCRTASSYEQYF. The CDR3 DNA reads TGTGCTAGTGGTTGTAGGACAGCCAGCTCCTACGAGCAGTACTTC.

The V and J genes are TRBV7-2 and TRBJ2-2, with 8 bases fitting TRBD2. The CDR3 totals 16 residues. Trimming took 5 bases from V and 5 from J; bases not matched to a gene: 10. Germline CDR1 and CDR2: SGHTA and FQGNSA. CDR3 amino acids: CASSTRGGSITGELFF. The CDR3 region has the DNA TGTGCCAGCAGCACTCGCGGGGGGTCGATAACCGGGGAGCTGTTTTTT.

The V gene is TRBV5-1, the J gene TRBJ1-4; TRBD1 matches at 7 bases. CDR1 is SGHRS and CDR2 is YFSETQ in the germline V gene. J lost 3 bases, V lost 5 bases, and 10 bases had no gene match. The CDR3 runs to 16 residues. CDR3 region: CASRITGVSANEKLFF. CDR3 sequence (DNA): TGCGCCAGCAGGATTACAGGGGTATCGGCTAATGAAAAACTGTTTTTT.

The rearrangement uses TRBV27 and TRBJ1-2, with D unresolved. This CDR3 spans 14 amino acids. Germline V gene lookup returns CDR1 MNHEY and CDR2 SMNVEV (reference sequence). V was shortened by 0 bases and J by 4 bases, with 9 bases between the two germline ends. CDR3 sequence reads: CASSLSMASYGYTF. CDR3 nucleotide sequence: TGTGCCAGCAGTTTATCGATGGCCAGCTATGGCTACACCTTC.

The chain couples TRBV12-5 to TRBJ2-1; TRBD2 matches 9 bases. CDR3 length: 19 amino acids. V shed 0 bases and J 2 bases; nucleotides not matched to a gene: 11. Germline CDR1 LGHNT, CDR2 FRNRAP. CDR3 residues: CASGLVQGGGAVPYNEQFF. The CDR3 bases are TGTGCTAGTGGTTTGGTACAGGGCGGGGGGGCCGTCCCCTACAATGAGCAGTTCTTC.